The text below deals with one TCR beta chain. The CDR3 has 15 residues. V was shortened by 4 bases and J by 3 bases, with 14 bases between the two germline ends. Germline CDR1 reads SGHNT; CDR2 reads YYREEE (reference sequence). The sample is drawn from a study of blood T cell repertoires in COVID-19. Study summary: Both acute and convalescent COVID-19 samples were obtained from the United States, Italy and Spain. T cells, B-cell-depleted T cells, or PBMCs supplied cDNA or gDNA.

Authors' processing steps: Estimation of nucleated cell counts relied on the amplification of reference gene primers. Produced via immunoSEQ multiplex PCR; TCRdb's table is partial and in-frame only. V, J and clone size are those of that table, while D and trimming were read from the DNA. The sample yields about 380,000 clones, 85% seen once. The sequencing input was peripheral blood. This sequence was found in a woman aged 18-30 years with acute or convalescent COVID-19. The chain uses TRBV5-4 and TRBJ1-5; tentative D call: TRBD1 (5 bases). For the CDR3, the DNA is TGTGCCAGCAGCCTGGGACCCGACTCCAATCAGCCCCAGCATTTT. Its protein is CASSLGPDSNQPQHF.